This T cell receptor (beta chain) originates from a study of T-cell memory formation after mild COVID-19. As regards this clonotype: Its antigen is not identified.

From the 5' RACE reads, TCRdb called clonotypes with MiXCR, one entry per CDR3 protein. The sample shows about 410,000 distinct CDR3 sequences, less than 25% of them seen only once. V was pared by 7 bases and J by 0 bases, with 5 bases of the junction left unmatched. From germline, CDR1 is SQVTM and CDR2 ANQGSEA. The CDR3 covers 13 residues. Overall study findings and caveats: CD4+ bias marked clones expanding day 15 to 37, unlike balanced contracting clones.

This receptor was identified in an adult woman who had mild COVID-19 (a few samples of this study predate the infection). Cell type and time point are not known. This chain joins TRBV29-1 and TRBJ1-1; 7 bases line up with TRBD1. The sequenced sample consisted of PBMCs or a T cell subset sorted from them (not recorded which). The DNA of the CDR3 is TGCAGCGGTGGACAGGACATGAACACTGAAGCTTTCTTT. It specifies CSGGQDMNTEAFF.